This T cell receptor beta chain derives from a study of tumor-infiltrating lymphocytes in primary liver carcinoma. As for the study in general: These patients were men and women whose ages were 30 to 69 years.

Both RNA and DNA were isolated together from 20-30 mg of bulk tissue that had not been sorted. Patients were chronically HBV-infected and treatment-naive. The CDR3 covers 14 residues. Germline values: CDR1 SQVTM, CDR2 ANQGSEA. Trimming cost V 7 bases and J 6 bases; bases outside gene matches: 14. For this clonotype: Its target is not known.

Researchers generated TCR beta cDNA from around 0.55 ug of total RNA, relying on a constant-region primer. Slightly modified ARM-PCR, run as three nested multiplex PCR rounds, produced the TCR beta libraries. Two initial PCR rounds of 10 to 11 cycles each paired TRBV1-TRBV30 forward primers with a C-beta reverse primer. TCRdb independently ran MiXCR on the multiplex PCR reads; one entry per CDR3 protein. The sample has about 120,000 distinct CDR3 sequences, 55% to 70% seen once. Study-wide points: Overlap between tumor regions exceeded overlap of tumor with adjacent tissue or blood. When set against blood, tumors had a significantly higher top-250-clone fraction (p = 0.039).

This rearrangement joins TRBV29-1 to TRBJ2-7; TRBD2 matches 8 bases. This TCR was sampled from a woman in her sixties or seventies with primary liver carcinoma and hepatitis B virus infection. The sequenced material came from tumor-adjacent normal liver tissue. The CDR3 loop reads CSATVLSGGAEQYF. The CDR3 bases are TGCAGCGCCACAGTACTATCGGGAGGGGCCGAGCAGTACTTC.